The 16 T cell receptor beta chains given below trace back to one sample, sequenced in a study of response to subunit inactivated influenza vaccine. TCRdb re-derived calls from the RT-PCR reads in MiXCR, one entry per CDR3 protein. This sample has about 520,000 distinct CDR3 sequences, with roughly 27% found just once. The specimen was CD4+ T cells sorted from PBMCs, collected around 5 days after vaccination. The receptors were gathered from a man aged 45-65 years who received an inactivated influenza vaccine.

This clonotype appeared a few times. The chain employs TRBV11-2 and TRBJ2-4; D uncertain. V lost 6 bases to trimming and J lost 1 base, with 7 bases between them. The CDR3 is made up of 13 amino acids. Germline V lookup: CDR1 SGHAT, CDR2 FQNNGV. In nucleotides, the CDR3 is TGTGCCAGCAGGCGACTCGCCAAAAACATTCAGTACTTC. The encoded protein is CASRRLAKNIQYF.

This clonotype was seen a few times. The rearrangement uses TRBV29-1 and TRBJ2-7; D is ambiguous. Trimming took 3 bases from V and 0 from J, leaving 3 bases between them. CDR1 and CDR2 (germline): SQVTM, ANQGSEA. The length of the CDR3 is 11 residues. CDR3 DNA sequence: TGCAGCGTTGACATCTCCTACGAGCAGTACTTC. Amino acids: CSVDISYEQYF.

This chain joins TRBV11-1 and TRBJ1-5; no clear D. CDR3 size: 19 residues. Trimming pared 1 base from V and 0 bases from J, leaving 19 bases between. CDR1 and CDR2 (germline): SGHAT, FQDESV (reference sequence). CDR3 in amino acids: CASSLVRSDGPGSNQPQHF. CDR3 sequence (DNA): TGTGCCAGCAGCTTAGTCAGGAGTGACGGGCCCGGTAGCAATCAGCCCCAGCATTTT.

Notes on this clonotype: Relative to the germline gene, one junction end is altered; a read error may explain this. V and J are TRBV7-7 and TRBJ2-1, with D perhaps TRBD1 or TRBD2 (5 bases each). CDR1 is SSHAT, CDR2 FNYEAQ, per germline (reference sequence). The CDR3 extends over 14 amino acids. The CDR3 spells CASSLSRGAAEQFF. Here the CDR3 DNA reads TGTGCTAGCAGCTTAAGTCGAGGGGCGGCTGAGCAGTTCTTC.

In this sample, this clonotype turned up a few times. The chain is built from TRBV29-1 and TRBJ1-2; no firm D call. The CDR3 runs 12 residues. Trimming took off 1 base at V and 4 bases at J, with 7 bases between the two ends. Germline assignment: CDR1 SQVTM and CDR2 ANQGSEA. The CDR3 sequence is CSVEGASYGYTF. The DNA of the CDR3 is TGCAGCGTTGAAGGGGCCTCCTATGGCTACACCTTC.

Ten or more counts support this clonotype. The chain carries TRBV9 and TRBJ1-2; TRBD1 aligns across 9 bases. This CDR3 is built from 17 residues. In germline, CDR1 is SGDLS, CDR2 YYNGEE. With 2 bases clipped from V and 4 bases from J, the junction kept 12 bases outside the gene matches. The CDR3 protein is CASSVEQGAGSGYGYTF. CDR3 coding DNA: TGTGCCAGCAGCGTCGAACAGGGGGCAGGATCTGGCTATGGCTACACCTTC.

V and J are TRBV6-5 and TRBJ1-4; 7 nucleotides agree with TRBD1. The CDR3 runs to 18 residues. Trimming cost V 2 bases and J 8 bases; bases outside gene matches: 17. Germline V lookup: CDR1 MNHEY, CDR2 SVGAGI. This CDR3 reads CASSYTSTYAGGKEKLFF. CDR3 nucleotides: TGTGCCAGCAGTTACACCTCTACGTATGCAGGGGGAAAAGAAAAACTGTTTTTT.

This clonotype turned up a few times. J is TRBJ1-5 and V is TRBV6-2 or TRBV6-3; D gene unclear. V lost 7 bases, J lost 4 bases, and 11 bases lay in between. Germline V gives CDR1 MNHEY, CDR2 SVGEGT. This CDR3 has 13 residues. CDR3 residues: CASMRVPNQPQHF. Here the CDR3 DNA reads TGTGCCAGCATGAGGGTACCGAATCAGCCCCAGCATTTT.

This chain links TRBV18 with TRBJ2-7; the match to TRBD1 covers 8 bases. V lost 6 bases to trimming and J lost 5 bases; unmatched junction nucleotides: 6. Germline V gives CDR1 KGHSH, CDR2 LQKENI. The CDR3 consists of 13 residues. The CDR3 loop reads CASSRDRFHEQYF. DNA for the CDR3: TGTGCCAGCTCCCGGGACAGGTTCCACGAGCAGTACTTC. Supplemented by reference TRBV18 and TRBJ2-7, the full variable domain reads NAGVMQNPRHLVRRRGQEARLRCSPMKGHSHVYWYRQLPEEGLKFMVYLQKENIIDESGMPKERFSAEFPKEGPSILRIQQVVRGDSAAYFCASSRDRFHEQYFGPGTRLTVT.

The chain carries TRBV7-2 and TRBJ2-5; D possibly corresponds to TRBD2 (5 bases). CDR3 length: 13 amino acids. Deletions cut 4 bases from V and 5 bases from J, with 11 bases between. Germline V gene lookup returns CDR1 SGHTA and CDR2 FQGNSA. The chain's CDR3 is CASSSGIVETQYF. CDR3 nucleotide sequence: TGTGCCAGCAGCTCGGGGATCGTCGAGACCCAGTACTTC.

This clonotype turned up a few times. The rearrangement links TRBV11-2 to TRBJ2-2, with D maybe TRBD1 (7 bases). Germline lookup yields CDR1 SGHAT and CDR2 FQNNGV. V lost 4 bases to trimming and J lost 8 bases, with 17 bases between them. The CDR3 consists of 15 residues. CDR3 sequence: CASSSLQGEAGELFF. The DNA for the CDR3 is TGTGCCAGCAGCTCTCTTCAGGGGGAGGCTGGGGAGCTGTTTTTT.

The genes are TRBV6-2 or TRBV6-3 and TRBJ2-7; 7 nucleotides align to TRBD1. The CDR3 loop spans 16 amino acids. CDR1 MNHEY and CDR2 SVGEGT come from the germline V gene. V lost 2 bases, J lost 0 bases, and 7 bases stayed unmatched. The DNA of the CDR3 is TGTGCCAGCAGTTACCCTCGGGGACAGACCTCCTACGAGCAGTACTTC. Its translation is CASSYPRGQTSYEQYF.

The chain couples TRBV4-3 to TRBJ1-2; 10 bases map to TRBD1. CDR3 length equals 17 residues. The germline gives CDR1 LGHNA, CDR2 YSLEER. Trimming took 1 base from V and 4 from J; bases not matched to a gene: 9. The CDR3 spells CASSQGSPGTGVYGYTF. The CDR3 DNA follows: TGCGCCAGCAGCCAAGGATCTCCCGGGACAGGGGTCTATGGCTACACCTTC.

This clonotype was seen a few times. The chain employs TRBV10-3 and TRBJ2-3; 9 bases align to TRBD2. Germline loops: CDR1 ENHRY, CDR2 SYGVKD. The CDR3 consists of 14 residues. With V trimmed by 11 bases and J by 2 bases, 8 bases remained unmatched. This chain's CDR3 is CACRREGFTDTQYF. As DNA, the CDR3 is TGTGCCTGCCGGCGGGAGGGTTTCACAGATACGCAGTATTTT.

The V call is TRBV5-5, the J call TRBJ2-1, with 9 nucleotides matching TRBD2. The trim removed 0 bases at V and 4 bases at J, leaving 5 bases unmatched. Germline-derived CDR1 and CDR2 are SGHKS and YYEKEE (reference sequence). The CDR3 has 16 amino acids. CDR3 DNA sequence: TGTGCCAGCAGCTTGGTTTTGCTAGCGGGGTACAATGAGCAGTTCTTC. This codes for CASSLVLLAGYNEQFF.

Only a few counts were recorded for this clonotype. This chain joins TRBV2 and TRBJ2-7; possible D gene TRBD2, 6 bases. In germline, CDR1 is SNHLY, CDR2 FYNNEI. CDR3 size: 11 residues. The DNA of the CDR3 is TGTGCTACCGCCCAGCGGGACGAGCAGTACTTC. Residues: CATAQRDEQYF.